The T cell receptor beta chain under discussion was sequenced for a study of blood T cell repertoires in COVID-19. At the level of the study: There were acute and convalescent COVID-19 samples, and they came from the United States, Italy and Spain. T cells, B-cell-depleted T cells, or PBMCs supplied cDNA or gDNA.

Methods used by the authors: Cell counts per sample came from amplifying reference gene primers. Measured with immunoSEQ multiplex PCR; TCRdb has only the in-frame clones, and not every one. V, J and clone size were drawn from that table, and D and trimming were deduced from the DNA. The repertoire has about 160,000 clones, 82% of them found once; the top ten carry more than 6%. The V gene's germline CDR1 is KGHDR and CDR2 SFDVKD. V was shortened by 4 bases and J by 3 bases, with 12 bases between the two germline ends. This CDR3 is 15 amino acids long. The Seattle patients joined while their infection was active and were tracked longitudinally afterward.

The chain uses TRBV24-1 and TRBJ2-1; the D gene is possibly TRBD2 (6 bases). The sequence came from a woman aged 40 to 50 with COVID-19, enrolled during active disease. The sequenced sample consisted of peripheral blood. CDR3 region: CATSDRGLNYNEQFF. The CDR3 DNA follows: TGTGCCACCAGTGACCGGGGACTGAACTACAATGAGCAGTTCTTC.